This T cell receptor beta chain appears in the sequencing data of a study of human T cells and chemical hapten exposure. The length of the CDR3 is 15 residues. Germline V gene data show CDR1 as MDHEN and CDR2 as SYDVKM. The germline V and J ends were trimmed by 4 bases and 2 bases, with 15 bases remaining between them. TCRdb processed the RACE reads anew with MiXCR; each CDR3 protein has one entry. The data contain roughly 120,000 distinct CDR3 sequences, 9.5% to 13% of them singletons. The time point was: patch test 1, 2 weeks after DPC sensitization. The treatment was: therapeutic diphenylcyclopropenone sensitization with weekly scalp DPC. This clonotype was seen many times.

The source is a woman between 50 and 59 years old with alopecia areata. Some clones in this sample may be carry-over from other donors' samples. Specimen: whole blood, collected in connection with sensitization to the hapten diphenylcyclopropenone (DPC). This chain connects TRBV28 to TRBJ2-7, with a possible D match to TRBD1 (6 bases). In nucleotides, the CDR3 is TGTGCCAGCAGTTCTGGCCGATGGACAGCCTACGAGCAGTACTTC. Translating gives CASSSGRWTAYEQYF.